This TCR beta chain was retrieved from a study of long-term antiretroviral therapy in people with HIV. A remark on this clone: The antigen remains unidentified.

V was cut by 5 bases and J by 1 base, with 5 bases left in between. Per the germline V gene, CDR1 is PRHDT and CDR2 is FYEKMQ (reference sequence). There are 12 residues in the CDR3. The authors ran the immunoSEQ assay, v3.0, at survey level. This table comes from immunoSEQ multiplex PCR, and its TCRdb copy is limited to in-frame clones, with some not included. The data contain about 30,000 clones, around 94% of them singletons. General study results and limits: Older ART regimens may have been in use when blood was drawn between about 2004 and 2018. In samples taken after ART, diversity increased but remained below transplant donor control levels.

Cryopreserved PBMC, at about 0.9-10 million per sample, were present before DNA extraction. The TCR originated in a woman between 50 and 59 years old with HIV. V usage is TRBV13 and J usage is TRBJ2-5; no firm D call. Specimen: unsorted PBMCs, collected approximately 5 years after starting antiretroviral therapy. The CDR3 coding sequence is TGTGCCAGCAGCCAGGTCCAAGAGACCCAGTACTTC. It yields the protein CASSQVQETQYF.